Presented here are 19 T cell receptor beta chains from one specimen sequenced in a study of cytomegalovirus exposure and HLA in healthy donors. In the PCR, 60 Vbeta and 13 Jbeta primers were used. Here immunoSEQ multiplex PCR was the method, and the copy in TCRdb shows in-frame clones only, minus some. The specimen's table records 200,000 to 250,000 clones. The specimen sequenced was PBMCs. The receptors come from a woman aged 25 to 39 in good health and CMV-seropositive.

V and J are TRBV11-2 and TRBJ1-2; D is undetermined. CDR3 length: 14 amino acids. Deletions cut 5 bases from V and 7 bases from J, with 17 bases between. From germline, CDR1 is SGHAT and CDR2 FQNNGV. CDR3 coding DNA: TGTGCCAGCAGCCCCGGTGCGGGCGCGCGTGGCTACACCTTC. Translated, it gives CASSPGAGARGYTF.

This rearrangement joins TRBV2 to TRBJ2-5; D unresolved. The better agreement between TRBJ2-7 and the DNA end casts doubt on the J call. Germline CDR1 SNHLY, CDR2 FYNNEI. CDR3 size: 14 residues. The CDR3 sequence: CASTVDPGYYEQYF. The CDR3 DNA follows: TGTGCCAGCACCGTAGACCCCGGATACTACGAGCAGTACTTC.

CDR3 sequence (DNA): TGTGCCAGTACCGGAACGGCAGGGTGGAATGAAAAACTGTTTTTT. Protein: CASTGTAGWNEKLFF. The J gene is TRBJ1-4, the V gene TRBV19; D perhaps matches TRBD1 (5 bases). The CDR3 covers 15 residues. V was shortened by 7 bases and J by 5 bases, with 17 bases between the two germline ends. Germline V gene lookup returns CDR1 LNHDA and CDR2 SQIVND (reference sequence).

The chain combines TRBV7-2 with TRBJ1-5, with D tentatively TRBD1 (5 bases). Germline loops: CDR1 SGHTA, CDR2 FQGNSA. This CDR3 has 13 residues. V dropped 1 base and J dropped 7 bases, with 8 bases sitting between them. This CDR3 reads CASSLEQDQPQHF. The DNA for the CDR3 is TGTGCCAGCAGCTTAGAACAGGACCAGCCCCAGCATTTT.

The V and J genes are TRBV4-3 and TRBJ2-1; 13 nucleotides align to TRBD2. Trimming removed 1 base from V and 12 bases from J; junction bases left unmatched: 6. CDR3 length: 15 amino acids. Germline V gene sequence: CDR1 LGHNA, CDR2 YSLEER. The CDR3 DNA reads as TGCGCCAGCAGCCAAGGAGGACTAGCGGGAGTCGTGCAGTTCTTC. Residues: CASSQGGLAGVVQFF.

V gene TRBV6-5 combines with J gene TRBJ1-5, with 8 bases that match TRBD1. The CDR3 has 13 residues. Germline V gene lookup returns CDR1 MNHEY and CDR2 SVGAGI. Trimming took 6 bases from V and 7 from J; bases not matched to a gene: 5. The CDR3 nucleotides read TGTGCCAGCAGACCACAGGGGGGGCAGCCCCAGCATTTT. Its translation is CASRPQGGQPQHF.

This chain uses TRBV2 with TRBJ1-1, with 8 nucleotides matching TRBD1. This CDR3 has 13 amino acids. The J segment lost 8 bases and the V segment lost 6 bases, leaving 8 bases of the junction unmatched. The germline V gene has CDR1 SNHLY and CDR2 FYNNEI. Here the CDR3 reads CASSADRAMEAFF. The CDR3 coding sequence is TGTGCCAGCAGCGCGGACAGGGCCATGGAAGCTTTCTTT.

The chain uses TRBV11-2 and TRBJ1-5, with TRBD1 identical over 10 bases. The CDR3 covers 14 residues. J was trimmed by 5 bases and V by 4 bases; bases with no gene match: 2. The germline gives CDR1 SGHAT, CDR2 FQNNGV. The CDR3 protein is CASSYDRGHQPQHF. CDR3 DNA sequence: TGTGCCAGCAGCTACGACAGGGGGCATCAGCCCCAGCATTTT.

Remarks on this clone: Other DNA sequences within the sample encode an identical CDR3. The J gene is TRBJ2-2, the V gene TRBV5-4, with TRBD1 matching over 8 bases. CDR1 and CDR2 from the germline V gene are SGHNT and YYREEE (reference sequence). The junction had 9 bases not matched to a gene; V was cut back by 3 bases and J by 5 bases. The CDR3 contains 16 residues. CDR3 sequence: CASSSKGQARTGELFF. The CDR3 DNA sequence: TGTGCCAGCAGCTCCAAGGGACAGGCGAGAACCGGGGAGCTGTTTTTT.

The chain employs TRBV9 and TRBJ2-1; 12 bases align to TRBD2. V trimming: 1 base; J trimming: 8 bases; junction bases outside the gene matches: 7. The CDR3 spans 16 residues. Germline V gives CDR1 SGDLS, CDR2 YYNGEE. The CDR3 region has the DNA TGTGCCAGCAGCGTATTCACTAGCGGGAGGTCGTATGAGCAGTTCTTC. Translating it yields CASSVFTSGRSYEQFF.

J is TRBJ2-3 and V is TRBV14, with no clear D. CDR1 and CDR2 from the germline V gene are SGHDN and FVKESK. This CDR3 comprises 11 residues. This CDR3 reads CRSPLTDTQYF. Here the CDR3 DNA reads TGTCGGAGCCCCCTCACAGATACGCAGTATTTT.

This chain joins TRBV6-1 and TRBJ1-2; D is possibly TRBD1 (5 bases). CDR3 size: 13 residues. From germline, CDR1 is MNHNS and CDR2 SASEGT. The germline V and J ends were trimmed by 10 bases and 6 bases, with 18 bases remaining between them. The DNA of the CDR3 is TGTGCCACCCAAAGGGGCCCAGGGAATGGCTACACCTTC. It is translated as CATQRGPGNGYTF.

This chain joins TRBV4-1 and TRBJ1-1; 7 positions match TRBD1. From germline, CDR1 is MGHRA and CDR2 YSYEKL. The CDR3 is made up of 15 amino acids. Losses at the gene ends were 1 base for V and 2 bases for J; bases not matched to a gene: 4. CDR3 amino acids: CASSQGQGVNTEAFF. CDR3 sequence (DNA): TGCGCCAGCAGCCAAGGGCAGGGGGTTAACACTGAAGCTTTCTTT.

V gene TRBV12-5 combines with J gene TRBJ1-2; D may be TRBD1 (5 bases). Trimming stripped 4 bases from V and 2 bases from J, with 5 bases between. Germline CDR1 and CDR2: LGHNT and FRNRAP. This CDR3 has 12 amino acids. The CDR3 bases are TGTGCTAGTGGTTCAGGGAACTATGGCTACACCTTC. This translates into CASGSGNYGYTF.

The chain links TRBV6-5 to TRBJ2-1, with D possibly being TRBD1 (5 bases). Germline assignment: CDR1 MNHEY and CDR2 SVGAGI. The CDR3 is 15 amino acids. The V and J ends lost 2 bases and 3 bases respectively, with 11 bases between them. The DNA of the CDR3 is TGTGCCAGCAGTTACAGTGCAGGGTTCTACAATGAGCAGTTCTTC. It translates to CASSYSAGFYNEQFF.

The J gene is TRBJ2-1, the V gene TRBV5-6; 11 positions match TRBD1. V trimming: 0 bases; J trimming: 9 bases; junction bases outside the gene matches: 5. The CDR3 runs 15 residues. The germline V gene has CDR1 SGHDT and CDR2 YYEEEE. The CDR3 DNA is TGTGCCAGCAGCTTGGTCGGGACAGGGGGTGGTGAGCAGTTCTTC. Translation: CASSLVGTGGGEQFF.

The chain uses TRBV28 and TRBJ2-3, with TRBD1 as a possible D gene (6 bases). Germline CDR1 MDHEN, CDR2 SYDVKM. This CDR3 has 14 amino acids. The germline V and J ends were trimmed by 4 bases and 0 bases, with 8 bases remaining between them. This CDR3 reads CASSSGQSTDTQYF. DNA of the CDR3: TGTGCCAGCAGTTCCGGACAGAGCACAGATACGCAGTATTTT. Full variable domain (missing parts from reference TRBV28 and TRBJ2-3): DVKVTQSSRYLVKRTGEKVFLECVQDMDHENMFWYRQDPGLGLRLIYFSYDVKMKEKGDIPEGYSVSREKKERFSLILESASTNQTSMYLCASSSGQSTDTQYFGPGTRLTVL.

The V gene is TRBV28, the J gene TRBJ2-3; D unclear. Trimming stripped 2 bases from V and 2 bases from J, with 14 bases between. CDR1 MDHEN and CDR2 SYDVKM come from the germline V gene. The CDR3 consists of 16 residues. CDR3 protein: CASSLGFHFPTDTQYF. In DNA form, the CDR3 reads TGTGCCAGCAGTTTAGGTTTCCACTTCCCCACAGATACGCAGTATTTT. The variable domain in full, completed from reference TRBV28 and TRBJ2-3, reads DVKVTQSSRYLVKRTGEKVFLECVQDMDHENMFWYRQDPGLGLRLIYFSYDVKMKEKGDIPEGYSVSREKKERFSLILESASTNQTSMYLCASSLGFHFPTDTQYFGPGTRLTVL.

The V and J genes are TRBV4-1 and TRBJ1-6; D unclear. Looked up from germline, CDR1 is MGHRA and CDR2 is YSYEKL. The CDR3 extends over 14 amino acids. Trimming removed 5 bases at V and 3 bases at J, with 8 bases between. This chain's CDR3 is CASSDNYYNSPLHF. CDR3 DNA sequence: TGCGCCAGCAGCGACAATTACTATAATTCACCCCTCCACTTT.